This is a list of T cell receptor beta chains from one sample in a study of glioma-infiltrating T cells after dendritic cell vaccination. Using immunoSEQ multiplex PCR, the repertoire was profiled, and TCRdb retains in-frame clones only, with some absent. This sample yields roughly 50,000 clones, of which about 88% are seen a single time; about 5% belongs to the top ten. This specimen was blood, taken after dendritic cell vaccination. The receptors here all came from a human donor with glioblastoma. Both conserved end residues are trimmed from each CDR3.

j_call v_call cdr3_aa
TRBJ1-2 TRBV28 ASSFGSGFEGYT
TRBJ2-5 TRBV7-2 ASSLAPALAGLAETQY
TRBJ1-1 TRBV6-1 ASSEPGWNTEAF
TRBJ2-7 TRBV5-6 ASSIDGGEQY
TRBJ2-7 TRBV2 ATGTGSYEQY
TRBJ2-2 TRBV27 ASSFGTANTGELF
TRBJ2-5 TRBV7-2 ASSPTRSQETQY
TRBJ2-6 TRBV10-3 AISESDSSGANVLT
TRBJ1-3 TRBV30 AWSGGDPWDTIY
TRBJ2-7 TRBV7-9 ASSLDVREHEQY
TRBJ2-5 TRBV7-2 ASSPPQWLLKTQY
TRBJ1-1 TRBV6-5 ASSEVTGEAF
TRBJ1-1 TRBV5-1 ASSLNAQGARTEAF
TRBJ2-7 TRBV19 ASSTYMGLAGVVPYEQY
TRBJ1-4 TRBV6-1 ASSEQAKANEKLF
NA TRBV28 ASSPRYEQY
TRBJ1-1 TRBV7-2 ASSLRGPNTEAF
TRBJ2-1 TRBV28 ASSPPTSGISYNEQF
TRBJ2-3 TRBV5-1 ASSLAPLQGASDTQY
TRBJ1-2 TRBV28 VSSFQGSYGYT
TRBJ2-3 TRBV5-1 ASSLGGPGRDTQY
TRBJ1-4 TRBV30 AWSPGQPNEKLF
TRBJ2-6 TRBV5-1 ASSLTGSGANVLT
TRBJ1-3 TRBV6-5 ASSAGYSSGNTIY
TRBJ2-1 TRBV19 ASSRPGYHNEQF
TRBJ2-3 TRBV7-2 ASSPGTDTDTQY
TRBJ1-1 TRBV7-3 ASSFRATVNTEAF
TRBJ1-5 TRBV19 ASSINGGGYQPQH